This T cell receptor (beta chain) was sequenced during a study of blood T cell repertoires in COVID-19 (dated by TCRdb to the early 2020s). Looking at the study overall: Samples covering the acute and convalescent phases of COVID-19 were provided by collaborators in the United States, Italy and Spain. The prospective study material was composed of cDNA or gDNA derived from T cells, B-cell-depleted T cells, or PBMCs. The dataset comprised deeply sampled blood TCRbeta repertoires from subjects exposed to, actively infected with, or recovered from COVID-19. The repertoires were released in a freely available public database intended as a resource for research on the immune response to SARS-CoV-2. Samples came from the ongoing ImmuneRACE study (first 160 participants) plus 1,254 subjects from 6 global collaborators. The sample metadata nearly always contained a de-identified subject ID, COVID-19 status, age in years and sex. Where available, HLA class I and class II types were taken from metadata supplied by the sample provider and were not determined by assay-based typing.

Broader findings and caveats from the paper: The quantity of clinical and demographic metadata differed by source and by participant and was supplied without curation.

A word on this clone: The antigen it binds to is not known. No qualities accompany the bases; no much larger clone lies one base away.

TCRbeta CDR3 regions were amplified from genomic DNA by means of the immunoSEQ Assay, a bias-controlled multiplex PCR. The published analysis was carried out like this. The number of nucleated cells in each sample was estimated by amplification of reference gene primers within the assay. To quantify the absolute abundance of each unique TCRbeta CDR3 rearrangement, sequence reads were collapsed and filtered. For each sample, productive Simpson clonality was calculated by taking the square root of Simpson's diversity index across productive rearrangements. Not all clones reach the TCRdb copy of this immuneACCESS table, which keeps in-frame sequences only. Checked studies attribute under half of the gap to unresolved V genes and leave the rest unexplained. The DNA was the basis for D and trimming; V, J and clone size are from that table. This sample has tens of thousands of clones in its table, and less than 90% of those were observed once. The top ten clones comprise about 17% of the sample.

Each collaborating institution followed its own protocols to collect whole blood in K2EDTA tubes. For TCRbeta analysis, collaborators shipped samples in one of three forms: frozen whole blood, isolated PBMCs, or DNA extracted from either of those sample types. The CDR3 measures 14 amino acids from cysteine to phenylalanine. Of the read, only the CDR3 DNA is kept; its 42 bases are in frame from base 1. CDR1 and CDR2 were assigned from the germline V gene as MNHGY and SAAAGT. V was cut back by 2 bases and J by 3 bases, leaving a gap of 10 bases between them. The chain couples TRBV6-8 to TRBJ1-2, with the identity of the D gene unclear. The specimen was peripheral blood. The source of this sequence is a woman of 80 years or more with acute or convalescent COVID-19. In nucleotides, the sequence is TGTGCCAGCAGTTACGCCCCGGGTCACTATGGCTACACCTTC. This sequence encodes CASSYAPGHYGYTF.